These T cell receptor beta chains were read from a single sample in a study of OX40 agonist ivuxolimab in advanced cancers. Using immunoSEQ multiplex PCR, the repertoire was profiled, and TCRdb retains in-frame clones only, with some absent. The data hold approximately 60,000 clones, with less than 90% observed a single time. Sequencing was performed on CD4+ or CD8+ T cells sorted from blood, taken in a trial of the OX40 agonist ivuxolimab. Receptors were obtained from an adult with an advanced solid tumor such as melanoma, head and neck, liver or kidney cancer. CDR3s include the opening cysteine and the closing phenylalanine or tryptophan. The D gene is left open where the match is weak. A row's size may be missing; if present it is once, few, many or a size class.

v_gene	abundance	j_gene	d_gene	CDR3nt	CDR3aa
TRBV7-6	.	TRBJ2-6	.	TGTGCCAGCAGCTTAGGGACTCCGACTGGGGCCAACGTCCTGACTTTC	CASSLGTPTGANVLTF
TRBV15	.	TRBJ2-7	TRBD2	TGTGCCACCAGCGGGGGCGGACTAGCGGGAGGCGAGCAGTACTTC	CATSGGGLAGGEQYF
TRBV2	.	TRBJ2-1	TRBD2	TGTGCCAGCAGTGAAGTCCGACTAGCGGGGGGGCGTAAGTTCTTC	CASSEVRLAGGRKFF
TRBV15	.	TRBJ2-7	.	TGTGCCACCAGCAGGAACTTAGGACAGCTTTACGAGCAGTACTTC	CATSRNLGQLYEQYF
TRBV15	.	TRBJ1-6	.	TGTGCCACCAGCAGAGAAATACGGACGTTAAGATATAATTCACCCCTCCACTTT	CATSREIRTLRYNSPLHF
TRBV28	.	TRBJ2-1	.	TGTGCCAGCAGACGCGGGGGCCCCCACTACAATGAGCAGTTCTTC	CASRRGGPHYNEQFF
TRBV29-1	once	TRBJ1-4	.	TGCAGCGTTGCTTATCTTGGTGAAAAACTGTTTTTT	CSVAYLGEKLFF
TRBV19	.	TRBJ1-6	.	TGTGCCAGTACGGGCAGGGATAATTCACCCCTCCACTTT	CASTGRDNSPLHF
TRBV11-2	.	TRBJ2-7	.	TGTGCCAGCAGCCCCTCGGTTTATGAGGACGAGCAGTACTTC	CASSPSVYEDEQYF
TRBV7-2	.	TRBJ2-7	TRBD1	TGTGCCAGCAGCTCGGGACAGGCCTACTCCTACGAGCAGTACTTC	CASSSGQAYSYEQYF
TRBV18	once	TRBJ2-3	TRBD1	TGTGCCAGCTCACCACGGACAGGGGAATTAGATACGCAGTATTTT	CASSPRTGELDTQYF
TRBV5-1	.	TRBJ1-2	.	TGCGCCAGCAGCTTTTGGGGGGCGGGAAACTATGGCTACACCTTC	CASSFWGAGNYGYTF
TRBV2	.	TRBJ1-5	.	TGTGCCAGCAGCGGTTCCCTAATTGGCAATCAGCCCCAGCATTTT	CASSGSLIGNQPQHF
TRBV27	.	TRBJ1-3	.	TGTGCCAGCAGTTTATACGCAGGGTTGTCTGGAAACACCATATATTTT	CASSLYAGLSGNTIYF
TRBV2	.	TRBJ2-2	.	TGTGCCAGCAGGTTTTACCGGGGACCGTGGGGCGGGGAGCTGTTTTTT	CASRFYRGPWGGELFF
TRBV7-2	.	TRBJ2-7	.	TGTGCCAGCAGCTCCTACAGGGAGGCCTACGAGCAGTACTTC	CASSSYREAYEQYF
TRBV29-1	.	TRBJ2-5	.	TGCAGCGTTGTGTGGGCCGGAGAGACCCAGTACTTC	CSVVWAGETQYF
TRBV15	once	TRBJ1-1	.	TGTGCCACCAGCAGATCTATAGGGAGTGCTGAAGCTTTCTTT	CATSRSIGSAEAFF
TRBV4-3	.	TRBJ2-1	.	TGCGCCAGCAGCCAATTCTGGGGGCTAAACAATGAGCAGTTCTTC	CASSQFWGLNNEQFF
TRBV5-1	once	TRBJ1-5	.	TGCGCCAGCAGCCCAGCAGGGACTTATAGCAATCAGCCCCAGCATTTT	CASSPAGTYSNQPQHF
TRBV27	.	TRBJ2-3	TRBD1	TGTGCCAGCAGTCTCCAGACAGGGGCCATAGCAGATACGCAGTATTTT	CASSLQTGAIADTQYF
TRBV7-2	.	TRBJ2-7	.	TGTGCCAGCAGCCCCAATCGGGTCTCCTACGAGCAGTACTTC	CASSPNRVSYEQYF
TRBV28	.	TRBJ2-7	.	TGTGCCAGCAGAACACTAGCGAGGGGGGGCTACGAGCAGTACTTC	CASRTLARGGYEQYF
TRBV30	.	TRBJ1-2	TRBD1	TGTGCCTGGAGCAAAGACAGGGGGCAGGATGGCTACACCTTC	CAWSKDRGQDGYTF
TRBV5-1	once	TRBJ2-3	.	TGCGCCAGCAGAATTGGAGGCGGGGATTGGACAGATACGCAGTATTTT	CASRIGGGDWTDTQYF
TRBV9	.	TRBJ2-7	TRBD2	TGTGCCAGCAGCCCTCTAGCGGGGAGCTCCTACGAGCAGTACTTC	CASSPLAGSSYEQYF
TRBV7-9	.	TRBJ2-1	.	TGTGCCAGCAGCCCAGACAGCTACAATGAGCAGTTCTTC	CASSPDSYNEQFF
TRBV11-1	.	TRBJ2-4	.	TGTGCCAGCAGTTACGAAGGACAACGTAGTTACATTCAGTACTTC	CASSYEGQRSYIQYF
TRBV5-1	.	TRBJ1-4	.	TGCGCCAGCAGGCCCTACCCTGCAACTAATGAAAAACTGTTTTTT	CASRPYPATNEKLFF
TRBV2	.	TRBJ1-5	.	TGTGCCAGCAGTGGAGGCCTCAGGTTTAGCAATCAGCCCCAGCATTTT	CASSGGLRFSNQPQHF
TRBV13	.	TRBJ2-1	TRBD2	TGTGCCAGCAGCCAAGGGACTAGCGGCGTACAGTTCTTC	CASSQGTSGVQFF
TRBV18	.	TRBJ1-2	TRBD1	TGTGCCAGCTCACCCTCCGGGACAGGAACGACTAACTATGGCTACACCTTC	CASSPSGTGTTNYGYTF
TRBV30	.	TRBJ2-1	TRBD2	TGTGCTTGGGAGCGGGAACGAAACAATGAGCAGTTCTTC	CAWERERNNEQFF
TRBV30	.	TRBJ2-1	.	TGTGCCTGGAGTGAGGTGGGAAGGGACAATGAGCAGTTCTTC	CAWSEVGRDNEQFF
TRBV29-1	.	TRBJ2-5	TRBD1	TGCAGCGCCGACAGGGGAGCAGGGGAGACCCAGTACTTC	CSADRGAGETQYF
TRBV27	.	TRBJ2-3	.	TGTGCCAGCAGTTTGGGCGGGAGCACAGATACGCAGTATTTT	CASSLGGSTDTQYF
TRBV9	.	TRBJ1-2	TRBD1	TGTGCCAGCAGCGTAGGGGACAGGGGATATGGCTACACCTTC	CASSVGDRGYGYTF
TRBV4-3	.	TRBJ2-7	.	TGCGCCAGCAGCCAAGGATTACAGGTTAACGAGCAGTACTTC	CASSQGLQVNEQYF
TRBV6-1	.	TRBJ2-7	.	TGTGCCAGCAGGCCCCCGGGCCTTCACTCCTACGAGCAGTACTTC	CASRPPGLHSYEQYF